A single sample gave rise to the 24 T cell receptor beta chains below, sequenced in a study of cytomegalovirus exposure and HLA in healthy donors. PCR employed 60 Vbeta and 13 Jbeta primers. The assay was immunoSEQ multiplex PCR, and TCRdb's table has in-frame clones only and misses some. Of more than 100,000 clones listed, about 80% are singletons. Input material: PBMCs. Receptors originate from a woman in her thirties or forties in good health and CMV-seropositive.

V is TRBV19 and J is TRBJ2-2, with 7 bases identical to TRBD2. Trimming took 5 bases from V and 5 from J; bases not matched to a gene: 2. CDR1 LNHDA and CDR2 SQIVND come from the germline V gene (reference sequence). The CDR3 spans 13 residues. CDR3 amino acids: CASSGGGTGELFF. The CDR3, as DNA: TGTGCCAGTAGTGGGGGGGGTACCGGGGAGCTGTTTTTT.

The chain employs TRBV15 and TRBJ2-1; D may be TRBD2 (7 bases). CDR3 length: 16 residues. V was shortened by 2 bases and J by 3 bases, with 14 bases between the two germline ends. Germline V CDR1 and CDR2: LNHNV, YYDKDF (reference sequence). In DNA form, the CDR3 reads TGTGCCACCAGCAGATACCCAGGGGAGGGCTACAATGAGCAGTTCTTC. This encodes CATSRYPGEGYNEQFF.

This clone was seen once. The chain combines TRBV9 with TRBJ1-1; D is ambiguous. The germline V gene has CDR1 SGDLS and CDR2 YYNGEE. V shed 4 bases and J shed 1 base, with 11 bases lying between them. This CDR3 spans 14 amino acids. CDR3 region: CASSRQTSNTEAFF. In DNA, the CDR3 is TGTGCCAGCAGCAGGCAGACTTCGAACACTGAAGCTTTCTTT.

The chain uses TRBV29-1 and TRBJ2-1, with 10 bases that match TRBD1. V shed 7 bases and J 6 bases; nucleotides not matched to a gene: 6. In germline, CDR1 is SQVTM, CDR2 ANQGSEA. The CDR3 is 13 amino acids. CDR3 DNA sequence: TGCAGCGCAGACAGGGGGCAAGGCAATGAGCAGTTCTTC. Protein: CSADRGQGNEQFF.

The rearrangement joins TRBV7-2 to TRBJ1-1; 7 bases align to TRBD1. The CDR3 has 11 residues. Germline-derived CDR1 and CDR2 are SGHTA and FQGNSA. The CDR3 reads CATTGDTEAFF. The CDR3 region has the DNA TGTGCAACCACAGGGGACACTGAAGCTTTCTTT. The full variable domain, its missing parts supplied by reference TRBV7-2 and TRBJ1-1, is GAGVSQSPSNKVTEKGKDVELRCDPISGHTALYWYRQSLGQGLEFLIYFQGNSAPDKSGLPSDRFSAERTGGSVSTLTIQRTQQEDSAVYLCATTGDTEAFFGQGTRLTVV.

The J gene is TRBJ1-4, the V gene TRBV19, with 9 bases lining up with TRBD1. Germline values: CDR1 LNHDA, CDR2 SQIVND (reference sequence). V lost 8 bases, J lost 5 bases, and 3 bases stayed unmatched. The CDR3 length is 13 residues. The CDR3 region is CASRDRANEKLFF. In DNA form, the CDR3 reads TGTGCCAGTCGGGACAGGGCGAATGAAAAACTGTTTTTT.

The gene calls are TRBV6-5 and TRBJ2-5, with 11 bases that match TRBD1. CDR1 is MNHEY and CDR2 is SVGAGI in the germline V gene. The V gene end was trimmed by 6 bases and the J gene end by 5 bases; junction bases not matched to a gene: 8. The CDR3 loop spans 15 amino acids. The CDR3 here is CASSQGTGGFETQYF. In nucleotides, the CDR3 is TGTGCCAGCAGCCAGGGGACAGGGGGGTTCGAGACCCAGTACTTC.

The rearrangement joins TRBV5-4 to TRBJ2-7, with 10 bases matching TRBD2. Germline CDR1 SGHNT, CDR2 YYREEE (reference sequence). The CDR3 is 16 residues long. Trimming cost V 3 bases and J 2 bases; bases outside gene matches: 8. CDR3 loop: CASSSRTSGYTYEQYF. The CDR3, as DNA: TGTGCCAGCAGCTCCCGGACTAGCGGCTATACCTACGAGCAGTACTTC.

The rearrangement links TRBV9 to TRBJ2-5, with D possibly matching TRBD2 (5 bases). This CDR3 has 16 residues. Between the trimmed V and J ends, which lost 0 bases and 5 bases, there was a span of 17 bases. Germline CDR1 and CDR2: SGDLS and YYNGEE. The CDR3 loop is CASSVGSTAALETQYF. In nucleotides, the CDR3 is TGTGCCAGCAGCGTAGGCTCAACAGCGGCCCTGGAGACCCAGTACTTC.

This clone has more than one count but fewer than ten. This rearrangement joins TRBV7-2 to TRBJ2-5; TRBD2 matches at 9 bases. The CDR3 consists of 16 residues. The V segment lost 5 bases and the J segment 5 bases; nucleotides outside the gene matches: 12. Looked up from germline, CDR1 is SGHTA and CDR2 is FQGNSA. In nucleotides, the CDR3 is TGTGCCAGCAGCCCCCGATACGTAGCGGGAGTGGAGACCCAGTACTTC. It encodes CASSPRYVAGVETQYF.

The chain couples TRBV7-9 to TRBJ2-7, with D maybe TRBD2 (5 bases). Trimming stripped 5 bases from V and 2 bases from J, with 13 bases between. Germline V gene sequence: CDR1 SEHNR, CDR2 FQNEAQ (reference sequence). The length of the CDR3 is 14 residues. CDR3 in amino acids: CASSPPGSPYEQYF. In nucleotides, the CDR3 is TGTGCCAGCAGCCCGCCGGGGAGCCCCTACGAGCAGTACTTC.

The rearrangement joins TRBV19 to TRBJ2-7; 10 bases are shared with TRBD1. With V trimmed by 5 bases and J by 7 bases, 8 bases remained unmatched. Germline V gene data show CDR1 as LNHDA and CDR2 as SQIVND (reference sequence). CDR3 length equals 14 residues. CDR3 region: CASSPGTGEEEQYF. The CDR3 DNA sequence: TGTGCCAGTAGTCCCGGGACAGGGGAAGAGGAGCAGTACTTC.

This chain connects TRBV21-1 to TRBJ2-2; the table calls TRBD2, which could not be checked here. TRBV21-1 is termed a pseudogene. This CDR3 is built from 15 residues. CDR3 sequence reads: CAREEPRFDTGELFF. The DNA for the CDR3 is TGTGCCCGCGAAGAGCCCCGATTTGACACCGGGGAGCTGTTTTTT.

V usage is TRBV4-2 and J usage is TRBJ2-3; 13 positions agree with TRBD2. The length of the CDR3 is 15 residues. Trimming at V came to 4 bases and at J to 6 bases, leaving 4 bases not matched to a gene. Germline V gives CDR1 LGHNA, CDR2 YNFKEQ. CDR3 sequence reads: CASSRTSGGGDTQYF. CDR3 in DNA: TGTGCCAGCAGCCGAACTAGCGGGGGGGGTGATACGCAGTATTTT.

This clone showed up just once. The chain has TRBV6-1 and TRBJ2-7; D unresolved. The CDR3 spans 10 residues. Trimming cost V 6 bases and J 6 bases, with 6 bases left between them. Germline-derived CDR1 and CDR2 are MNHNS and SASEGT. The CDR3 reads CASRMAEQYF. Written as DNA, the CDR3 is TGTGCCAGCAGAATGGCCGAGCAGTACTTC.

The gene calls are TRBV19 and TRBJ2-1; tentative D call: TRBD2 (5 bases). CDR3 length: 14 amino acids. The V end was cut by 7 bases, the J end by 2 bases, with 12 bases between. The V gene's germline CDR1 is LNHDA and CDR2 SQIVND (reference sequence). DNA of the CDR3: TGTGCCAGTAACCCAGTCGGGGCCTACAATGAGCAGTTCTTC. It translates to CASNPVGAYNEQFF.

The chain uses TRBV6-6 and TRBJ2-5, with TRBD1 matching 7 bases. V lost 0 bases to trimming and J lost 5 bases; unmatched junction nucleotides: 6. The CDR3 runs 15 residues. Germline V gene lookup returns CDR1 MNHNY and CDR2 SVGAGI (reference sequence). The CDR3 loop reads CASSYSIGGGETQYF. The CDR3, as DNA: TGTGCCAGCAGTTACTCGATAGGGGGCGGGGAGACCCAGTACTTC.

V usage is TRBV5-6 and J usage is TRBJ1-2; tentative D call: TRBD1 (6 bases). The germline V gene has CDR1 SGHDT and CDR2 YYEEEE. This CDR3 is built from 12 residues. Trimming cost V 2 bases and J 13 bases, with 15 bases left between them. The CDR3 sequence: CASSFSGESGTF. CDR3 DNA sequence: TGTGCCAGCAGCTTCTCAGGGGAATCCGGCACCTTC.

This CDR3 reads CASRGTGGFTEAFF. CDR3 coding DNA: TGTGCCAGCAGGGGGACAGGGGGCTTCACTGAAGCTTTCTTT. The chain employs TRBV27 and TRBJ1-1; 12 nucleotides agree with TRBD1. Germline lookup yields CDR1 MNHEY and CDR2 SMNVEV (reference sequence). J gave up 4 bases and V 6 bases, and 3 bases lay outside the gene matches. The CDR3 consists of 14 residues.

The rearrangement links TRBV5-1 to TRBJ2-3; TRBD2 matches 8 bases. V was clipped by 0 bases and J by 2 bases; unmatched bases: 5. CDR1 is SGHRS and CDR2 is YFSETQ in the germline V gene. The CDR3 runs 16 residues. In DNA, the CDR3 is TGCGCCAGCAGCTTGGAGGACGGGGGGGCCACAGATACGCAGTATTTT. Protein sequence: CASSLEDGGATDTQYF.

V usage is TRBV5-1 and J usage is TRBJ2-7; D perhaps matches TRBD2 (6 bases). The length of the CDR3 is 16 residues. V shed 4 bases and J shed 2 bases, with 19 bases lying between them. The germline CDR1 and CDR2 sequences are SGHRS and YFSETQ. In DNA, the CDR3 is TGCGCCAGCAGCGTCATACCAACGGGAGAGGCCTACGAGCAGTACTTC. Translating gives CASSVIPTGEAYEQYF.

The J gene is TRBJ2-2, the V gene TRBV4-1, with 8 positions matching TRBD1. Germline V gives CDR1 MGHRA, CDR2 YSYEKL. The CDR3 sequence is 15 residues long. The V gene end was trimmed by 4 bases and the J gene end by 1 base; junction bases not matched to a gene: 2. The CDR3 bases are TGCGCCAGCAGCCTCGGGACAGGGAACACCGGGGAGCTGTTTTTT. Translating it yields CASSLGTGNTGELFF.

The CDR3 is CASSSRTGSYEQYF. Written as DNA, the CDR3 is TGTGCCAGCAGTTCTCGGACAGGGAGTTACGAGCAGTACTTC. The chain joins TRBV27 to TRBJ2-7; 8 bases align to TRBD1. The V segment lost 4 bases and the J segment 4 bases; nucleotides outside the gene matches: 6. The CDR3 is made up of 14 amino acids. CDR1 is MNHEY, CDR2 SMNVEV, per germline (reference sequence).

A few counts support this clone. The chain carries TRBV6-5 and TRBJ2-7; D may be TRBD2 (7 bases). V dropped 7 bases and J dropped 5 bases, with 18 bases sitting between them. CDR1 is MNHEY, CDR2 SVGAGI, per germline. CDR3 length equals 14 residues. The CDR3 here is CASTPGAGVHEQYF. CDR3 bases: TGTGCCAGCACCCCAGGGGCGGGAGTGCACGAGCAGTACTTC.